This T cell receptor beta chain derives from a study of T-cell memory formation after mild COVID-19. Across the whole study: The study found TCR clusters largely donor specific.

On this clonotype: The antigen remains undetermined.

Study-wide points: Contracting CD4+ clones were located mainly in CM and EM, and CD8+ clones in EMRA. Certain responding clones were present in pre-infection memory, suggesting participation of cross-reactive memory.

TCRdb re-called the 5' RACE reads with MiXCR, one entry per CDR3 protein. The repertoire includes roughly 300,000 distinct CDR3 sequences, roughly 8.2% of them detected once, and around a fifth sits in the top ten. Germline values: CDR1 MNHNY, CDR2 SVGAGI (reference sequence). The CDR3 loop spans 14 amino acids. V was pared by 5 bases and J by 2 bases, with 12 bases between. This receptor was taken from a man younger than 30 who had mild COVID-19 (a few samples of this study predate the infection). Cell type and time point are not known. The chain joins TRBV6-6 to TRBJ2-5, with a tentative D call TRBD1 (5 bases). Sequenced input: PBMCs or a T cell subset sorted from them (not recorded which). The CDR3 sequence: CASSRRQFQETQYF. CDR3 coding DNA: TGTGCCAGCAGTAGAAGACAGTTTCAAGAGACCCAGTACTTC.